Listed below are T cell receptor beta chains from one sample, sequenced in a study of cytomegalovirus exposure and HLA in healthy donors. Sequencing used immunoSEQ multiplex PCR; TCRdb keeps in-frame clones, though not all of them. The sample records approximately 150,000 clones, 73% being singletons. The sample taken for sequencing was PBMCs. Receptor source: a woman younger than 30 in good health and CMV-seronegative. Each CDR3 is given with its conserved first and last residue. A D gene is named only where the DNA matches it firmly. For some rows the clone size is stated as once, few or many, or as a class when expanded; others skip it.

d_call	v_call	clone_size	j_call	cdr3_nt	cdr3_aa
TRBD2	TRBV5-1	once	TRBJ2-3	TGCGCCAGCAGCTTCCCTAGCGGACTAGTAGATACGCAGTATTTT	CASSFPSGLVDTQYF
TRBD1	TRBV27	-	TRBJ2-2	TGTGCCAGCAGTTTGGACTGGGACAGGCCGAACACCGGGGAGCTGTTTTTT	CASSLDWDRPNTGELFF
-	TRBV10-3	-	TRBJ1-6	TGTGCCATCAGTTCAGGGTCCTATAATTCACCCCTCCACTTT	CAISSGSYNSPLHF
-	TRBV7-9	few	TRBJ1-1	TGTGCCAGCAGTTTAATCGTGGGGCACACTGAAGCTTTCTTT	CASSLIVGHTEAFF
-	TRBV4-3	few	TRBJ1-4	TGCGCCAGCAGCCCATTTATTGGGAGTGAAAAACTGTTTTTT	CASSPFIGSEKLFF
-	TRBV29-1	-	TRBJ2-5	TGCAGCGTCGGACAGTCGGGGGAGACCCAGTACTTC	CSVGQSGETQYF
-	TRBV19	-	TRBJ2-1	TGTGCCAGTAGTATTCAGCGGGTCTCCTACAATGAGCAGTTCTTC	CASSIQRVSYNEQFF
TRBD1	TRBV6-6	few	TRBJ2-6	TGTGCCAGCAGCGAACAGGGGGCAACCGGGGCCAACGTCCTGACTTTC	CASSEQGATGANVLTF
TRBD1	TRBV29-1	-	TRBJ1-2	TGCAGCGTAGATGACAGGGGGGGTGGCTACACCTTC	CSVDDRGGGYTF
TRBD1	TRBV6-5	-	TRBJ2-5	TGTGCCAGCAGTTACTCGCAGACAGGGGGCCAGGAGACCCAGTACTTC	CASSYSQTGGQETQYF
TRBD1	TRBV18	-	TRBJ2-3	TGTGCCAGCTCACTGGGACAGGGGGCGGATACGCAGTATTTT	CASSLGQGADTQYF
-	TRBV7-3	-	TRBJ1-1	TGTGCCAGCAGATTACAGATGAACACTGAAGCTTTCTTT	CASRLQMNTEAFF
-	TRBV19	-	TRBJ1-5	TGTGCCAGTAGTGCGGGACTGAGGCCCCAGCATTTT	CASSAGLRPQHF
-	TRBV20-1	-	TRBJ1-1	TGCAGTGCTACAAAGACAAATGAAGCTTTCTTT	CSATKTNEAFF
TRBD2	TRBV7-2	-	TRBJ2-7	TGTGCCAGCAGCTTAATAGAGCCGGGACTAGGCCCCAGCGAGCAGTACTTC	CASSLIEPGLGPSEQYF
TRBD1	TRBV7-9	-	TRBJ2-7	TGTGCCAGCAGCCAGGGACAGGGTTCAGGCTCCTACGAGCAGTACTTC	CASSQGQGSGSYEQYF
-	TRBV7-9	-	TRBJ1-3	TGTGCCAGCAGCCCCCGGGAGTCGTTCTCTGGAAACACCATATATTTT	CASSPRESFSGNTIYF
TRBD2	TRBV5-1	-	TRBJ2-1	TGCGCCAGCAGCTCGACTAGCGGGGGGACTTACAATGAGCAGTTCTTC	CASSSTSGGTYNEQFF
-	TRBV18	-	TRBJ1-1	TGTGCCAGCTCACCAATGGACAACTCGAACACTGAAGCTTTCTTT	CASSPMDNSNTEAFF
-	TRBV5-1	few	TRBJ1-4	TGCGCCAGCAGCATACAGGGTCCGACTAATGAAAAACTGTTTTTT	CASSIQGPTNEKLFF
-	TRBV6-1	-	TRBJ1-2	TGTGCCAGCAGTGATGCCCGCTGGGCAGGTGAAAGAACTAACTATGGCTACACCTTC	CASSDARWAGERTNYGYTF
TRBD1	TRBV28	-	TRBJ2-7	TGTGCCAGCAGTTATCGACAGGGATTATCCTACGAGCAGTACTTC	CASSYRQGLSYEQYF
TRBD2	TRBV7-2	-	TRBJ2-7	TGTGCCAGCAGCTTAGGACCTTCTAGCGGGGGGGCCGGGTACGAGCAGTACTTC	CASSLGPSSGGAGYEQYF
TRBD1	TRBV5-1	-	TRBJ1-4	TGCGCCAGCAGCTTGGGACAGGGACCTTCTAATGAAAAACTGTTTTTT	CASSLGQGPSNEKLFF
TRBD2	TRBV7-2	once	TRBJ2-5	TGTGCCAGCAGGACGGGACTAGCGGGAGGGCGGGAGACCCAGTACTTC	CASRTGLAGGRETQYF
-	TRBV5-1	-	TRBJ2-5	TGCGCCAGCAGCTTGGAGCCCAGGCTTGGAGAGACCCAGTACTTC	CASSLEPRLGETQYF
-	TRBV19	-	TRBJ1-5	TGTGCCAGTAGTATAGAGGGGGGAAATATTCGCAATCAGCCCCAGCATTTT	CASSIEGGNIRNQPQHF
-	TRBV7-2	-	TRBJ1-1	TGTGCCAGCAGCTTAGCCGGGGGTTGGCGAAACACTGAAGCTTTCTTT	CASSLAGGWRNTEAFF
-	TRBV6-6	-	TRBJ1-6	TGTGCCAGCAGAGTGGGTGTGGCGGATTCACCCCTCCACTTT	CASRVGVADSPLHF
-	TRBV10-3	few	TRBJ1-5	TGTGCCATCAGTGTGGGCTCTCAGGGCAATCAGCCCCAGCATTTT	CAISVGSQGNQPQHF
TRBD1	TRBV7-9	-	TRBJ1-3	TGTGCCAGCAGCTGGAACAGGGGCGCTAGCTCTGGAAACACCATATATTTT	CASSWNRGASSGNTIYF
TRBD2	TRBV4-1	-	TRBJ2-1	TGCGCCAGCAGCCAAGGGGGAGGGAATGAGCAGTTCTTC	CASSQGGGNEQFF
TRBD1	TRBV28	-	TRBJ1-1	TGTGCCAGCAGTATTCAGGGGGCGTATGACACTGAAGCTTTCTTT	CASSIQGAYDTEAFF
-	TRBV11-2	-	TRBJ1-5	TGTGCCAGCAGCTTAAGTGGGGCTGGCAATCAGCCCCAGCATTTT	CASSLSGAGNQPQHF
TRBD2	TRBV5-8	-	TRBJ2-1	TGTGCCAGCAGCTTTCGGCTAGCGGGAGAGTCAGATGAGCAGTTCTTC	CASSFRLAGESDEQFF
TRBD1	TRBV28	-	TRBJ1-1	TGTGCCAGCAGTTTCTCTCCCGACAGGGGGTACACTGAAGCTTTCTTT	CASSFSPDRGYTEAFF